The 22 T cell receptor beta chains given below trace back to one sample, sequenced in a study of glioma-infiltrating T cells. Amplification of TCR alpha and beta CDR3 regions from RNA used iRepertoire nested multiplex PCR. TCRdb re-called the multiplex PCR reads with MiXCR, one entry per CDR3 protein. The profile shows approximately 93,000 distinct CDR3 sequences, approximately 40% of them singletons. Sequencing was performed on glioma tissue, nonneoplastic brain tissue, or PBMCs (not recorded which). The receptors originated from a human donor with low-grade glioma or glioblastoma, undergoing nonglioma brain surgery, or in good health (not recorded which).

This clonotype was observed many times. The V and J genes are TRBV7-2 and TRBJ2-7; tentative D call: TRBD1 (6 bases). Trimming stripped 1 base from V and 7 bases from J, with 17 bases between. CDR3 length: 15 residues. Germline CDR1 SGHTA, CDR2 FQGNSA. The CDR3: CASSLDRQALREQYF. CDR3 in DNA: TGTGCCAGCAGCTTAGACCGACAGGCGCTACGGGAGCAGTACTTC.

On this clonotype itself: Given a much more abundant clone one base away, this may be a read error. The V call is TRBV30, the J call TRBJ1-3, with a tentative D call TRBD1 (6 bases). CDR1 is GTSNPN and CDR2 is SVGIG in the germline V gene (reference sequence). Trimming stripped 0 bases from V and 0 bases from J, with 12 bases between. The CDR3 covers 16 residues. CDR3 residues: CAWSVWGGSSGNTIYF. CDR3 nucleotides: TGTGCCTGGAGTGTATGGGGGGGCAGCTCTGGAAACACCATATATTTT.

This clonotype occurred many times. The CDR3 DNA sequence: TGCGCCAGCAGACGGGAGGCGGTCACAGATACGCAGTATTTT. Protein product: CASRREAVTDTQYF. This chain connects TRBV5-1 to TRBJ2-3; 7 positions agree with TRBD2. CDR3 length: 14 residues. V was clipped by 5 bases and J by 2 bases; unmatched bases: 5. The germline gives CDR1 SGHRS, CDR2 YFSETQ.

This chain links TRBV20-1 with TRBJ1-2; 7 nucleotides match TRBD1. Germline CDR1 is DFQATT and CDR2 is SNEGSKA (reference sequence). The V segment lost 5 bases and the J segment 6 bases; nucleotides outside the gene matches: 6. The CDR3 covers 12 residues. The CDR3 region is CSALTGIDGYTF. CDR3 DNA: TGCAGTGCTTTGACAGGGATCGATGGCTACACCTTC.

The V call is TRBV7-9, the J call TRBJ2-1, with D possibly TRBD2 on 5 matching bases. The ends were cut back, 2 bases at V and 4 bases at J, with 12 bases in the middle. There are 15 residues in the CDR3. In germline, CDR1 is SEHNR, CDR2 FQNEAQ (reference sequence). The CDR3 loop is CASSLRGSGYNEQFF. The CDR3 DNA reads TGTGCCAGCAGCTTAAGAGGGTCCGGGTACAATGAGCAGTTCTTC.

This clonotype was counted many times. V and J are TRBV19 and TRBJ2-3; TRBD2 agrees at 7 bases. V shed 4 bases and J 2 bases; nucleotides not matched to a gene: 6. Germline lookup yields CDR1 LNHDA and CDR2 SQIVND (reference sequence). The CDR3 is 15 amino acids. DNA of the CDR3: TGTGCCAGTAGTACTGGGCTAGCGGCCACAGATACGCAGTATTTT. It specifies CASSTGLAATDTQYF.

This clonotype was observed many times. The rearrangement joins TRBV6-1 to TRBJ1-1; D call uncertain. The CDR3 runs to 11 residues. V gave up 4 bases and J gave up 3 bases, with 3 bases separating them. Germline CDR1 is MNHNS and CDR2 is SASEGT. In DNA, the CDR3 is TGTGCCAGCAGTGCGGACACTGAAGCTTTCTTT. Its protein is CASSADTEAFF.

The chain joins TRBV28 to TRBJ1-4, with unresolved D. The CDR3 has 16 amino acids. Germline loops: CDR1 MDHEN, CDR2 SYDVKM. The V end lost 2 bases, the J end lost 0 bases, and 10 bases lay between the germline ends. CDR3 in amino acids: CASSLLGSATNEKLFF. The CDR3, as DNA: TGTGCCAGCAGTTTACTTGGCAGTGCAACTAATGAAAAACTGTTTTTT.

In regard to this clonotype: One junction end does not reproduce the germline sequence, and a read error may be involved. The V gene is TRBV28, the J gene TRBJ2-3; the match to TRBD2 covers 8 bases. The germline V gene has CDR1 MDHEN and CDR2 SYDVKM. The CDR3 extends over 16 amino acids. CDR3 in DNA: TGTGCCAGCAGTCCCGACGGGGGGGGCCCAAAATATACGAAGTATTTT. Encoded protein: CASSPDGGGPKYTKYF. The variable domain in full, completed from reference TRBV28 and TRBJ2-3, reads DVKVTQSSRYLVKRTGEKVFLECVQDMDHENMFWYRQDPGLGLRLIYFSYDVKMKEKGDIPEGYSVSREKKERFSLILESASTNQTSMYLCASSPDGGGPKYTKYFGPGTRLTVL.

On this clonotype itself: This may be a read error, as it is one base from a much larger clone. The chain is built from TRBV12-3 or TRBV12-4 and TRBJ1-5; 11 positions agree with TRBD1. The CDR3 is 16 amino acids. J was trimmed by 7 bases and V by 2 bases; bases with no gene match: 7. CDR3 in amino acids: CASSLWDRGARQPQHF. The CDR3 region has the DNA TGTGCCAGCAGTTTATGGGACAGGGGGGCGAGGCAGCCCCAGCATTTT.

In its sample, this clonotype was seen once. One junction end disagrees with the germline gene, perhaps due to a read error. The rearrangement uses TRBV4-3 and TRBJ1-3; D uncertain. Looked up from germline, CDR1 is LGHNA and CDR2 is YSLEER. CDR3 size: 14 residues. For the CDR3, the DNA is TGCGCAAGCAGCCCCTCGGACTCTGGAAGCACCATATATTTT. Translating it yields CASSPSDSGSTIYF.

This clonotype was found many times. CDR3 region: CASSTRDSNYGYTF. The DNA for the CDR3 is TGTGCCAGTAGTACACGGGACAGCAACTATGGCTACACCTTC. The chain links TRBV19 to TRBJ1-2; 7 positions agree with TRBD1. V shed 4 bases, J shed 2 bases, and the junction held 4 bases outside the gene matches. Germline CDR1 is LNHDA and CDR2 is SQIVND (reference sequence). The CDR3 has 14 residues.

A single count supports this clonotype. Given a much more abundant clone one base away, this may be a read error. The chain employs TRBV29-1 and TRBJ2-1, with a possible D match to TRBD1 (5 bases). This CDR3 comprises 11 residues. V was pared by 6 bases and J by 8 bases, with 11 bases between. The germline gives CDR1 SQVTM, CDR2 ANQGSEA. The CDR3 DNA sequence: TGCAGCGTCAGGGCGTACGATGAGCAGTTCTTC. Translating gives CSVRAYDEQFF.

This clonotype was counted at least ten times. The V and J genes are TRBV25-1 and TRBJ2-3; D remains unclear. Germline CDR1 is MGHDK and CDR2 is SYGVNS. Trimming pared 3 bases from V and 5 bases from J, leaving 15 bases between. The CDR3 runs 15 residues. CDR3: CASSDPNPPRDTQYF. The CDR3 DNA reads TGTGCCAGCAGTGACCCGAACCCCCCTCGAGATACGCAGTATTTT.

There are many counts of this clonotype. This rearrangement joins TRBV2 to TRBJ2-7; D unresolved. Trimming left V 6 bases short and J 5 bases short, with 11 bases between. The germline gives CDR1 SNHLY, CDR2 FYNNEI. The CDR3 runs to 12 residues. CDR3 residues: CASRLWVHEQYF. Here the CDR3 DNA reads TGTGCCAGCAGGTTGTGGGTTCACGAGCAGTACTTC.

As to this clonotype: A much larger clone is a single base away; this may be a read error. The CDR3 sequence is CASRRPVGGAELFF. The CDR3 DNA sequence: TGTGCCAGCAGAAGACCAGTGGGAGGCGCGGAGCTGTTTTTT. V is TRBV6-1 and J is TRBJ2-2; D perhaps matches TRBD2 (6 bases). This CDR3 is built from 14 residues. Between the trimmed V and J ends, which lost 6 bases and 10 bases, there was a span of 18 bases. Germline CDR1 is MNHNS and CDR2 is SASEGT.

This clonotype was seen ten or more times. The chain employs TRBV12-3 or TRBV12-4 and TRBJ2-5; D unclear. V was pared by 1 base and J by 5 bases, with 14 bases between. CDR3 size: 15 residues. The CDR3: CASSLGAGTRETQYF. DNA of the CDR3: TGTGCCAGCAGTTTAGGGGCAGGAACGAGGGAGACCCAGTACTTC.

The V call is TRBV6-1, the J call TRBJ1-5; TRBD1 aligns across 12 bases. CDR3 length: 17 amino acids. In germline, CDR1 is MNHNS, CDR2 SASEGT. V trimming: 6 bases; J trimming: 5 bases; junction bases outside the gene matches: 11. The CDR3 DNA reads as TGTGCCAGCAGGTCACCGGGACAGGGGGCCCGTCATCAGCCCCAGCATTTT. Its protein product is CASRSPGQGARHQPQHF.

Comment on this clonotype: The CDR3 ends on some other residue instead of the conserved phenylalanine or tryptophan, so this is likely a read error. The CDR3 DNA is TGTGCCAGCAGATTAAACCGACAGAAAACTGAAGCTTTCTCT. The encoded protein is CASRLNRQKTEAFS. This chain joins TRBV27 and TRBJ1-1, with TRBD1 as a possible D gene (5 bases). CDR1 is MNHEY, CDR2 SMNVEV, per germline (reference sequence). The V end lost 6 bases, the J end lost 5 bases, and 16 bases lay between the germline ends. This CDR3 is 14 amino acids long.

There are many counts of this clonotype. V is TRBV7-8 and J is TRBJ2-7; no firm D call. The V gene lost 3 bases and the J gene lost 6 bases, with 9 bases spanning the gap. The V gene's germline CDR1 is SGHVS and CDR2 FQNEAQ. The CDR3 loop spans 12 amino acids. The CDR3 DNA reads as TGTGCCAGCAGCTTGTCGTTCCTCGAGCAGTACTTC. This sequence encodes CASSLSFLEQYF.

This clonotype was found many times. V usage is TRBV5-5 and J usage is TRBJ1-4; the D gene is possibly TRBD1 (5 bases). V was cut by 6 bases and J by 7 bases, with 19 bases left in between. Germline CDR1 and CDR2: SGHKS and YYEKEE (reference sequence). This CDR3 is built from 15 residues. For the CDR3, the DNA is TGTGCCAGCACCCGCGTGGGGCAGGGACTTGAAAAACTGTTTTTT. Protein sequence: CASTRVGQGLEKLFF. Drawing the rest from reference TRBV5-5 and TRBJ1-4, the complete variable domain is DAGVTQSPTHLIKTRGQQVTLRCSPISGHKSVSWYQQVLGQGPQFIFQYYEKEERGRGNFPDRFSARQFPNYSSELNVNALLLGDSALYLCASTRVGQGLEKLFFGSGTQLSVL.

This clonotype turned up a few times. A much larger clone sits a single nucleotide away, making a read error possible. The J gene is TRBJ1-1, the V gene TRBV13; the D is unclear. Per the germline V gene, CDR1 is PRHDT and CDR2 is FYEKMQ (reference sequence). Trimming removed 1 base at V and 2 bases at J, with 2 bases between. The CDR3 is made up of 12 amino acids. CDR3 residues: CASSLDNTEAFF. CDR3 DNA: TGTGCCAGCAGCTTAGATAACACTGAAGCTTTCTTT.